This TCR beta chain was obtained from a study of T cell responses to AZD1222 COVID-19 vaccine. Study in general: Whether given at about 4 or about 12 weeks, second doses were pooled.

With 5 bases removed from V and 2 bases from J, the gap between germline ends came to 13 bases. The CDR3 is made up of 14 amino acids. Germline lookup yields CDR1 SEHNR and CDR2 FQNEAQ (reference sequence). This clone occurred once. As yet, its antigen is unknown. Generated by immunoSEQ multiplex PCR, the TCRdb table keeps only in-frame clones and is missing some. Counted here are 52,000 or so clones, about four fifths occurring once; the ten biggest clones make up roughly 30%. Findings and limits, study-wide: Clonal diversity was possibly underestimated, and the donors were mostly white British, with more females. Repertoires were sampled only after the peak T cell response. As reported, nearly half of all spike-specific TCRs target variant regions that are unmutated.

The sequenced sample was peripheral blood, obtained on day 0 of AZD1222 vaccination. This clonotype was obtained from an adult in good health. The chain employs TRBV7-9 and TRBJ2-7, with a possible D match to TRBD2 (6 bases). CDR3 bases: TGTGCCAGCAGCCGGGGGACCAACGCCTACGAGCAGTACTTC. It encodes CASSRGTNAYEQYF.